The clone carrying this T cell receptor beta chain was observed a few times. The data belong to a study of blood T cell repertoires in COVID-19. Study overall: Samples taken during acute and convalescent COVID-19 were collected in the United States, Italy and Spain. T cells, B-cell-depleted T cells, or PBMCs provided the cDNA or gDNA that served as material.

As processed by the authors: Amplification from reference gene primers served as the basis for estimated nucleated cell counts. This table comes from immunoSEQ multiplex PCR, and its TCRdb copy is limited to in-frame clones, with some not included. D and trimming were read from the DNA, whereas the V and J calls and clone size are those reported in that table. The sample has some 250,000 clones, around four fifths seen once; the top ten hold approximately 5.4%. The clonotype comes from a man older than 75 with acute or convalescent COVID-19. Sequencing used peripheral blood.

CDR3 sequence (DNA): TGTGCCAGCAGCCAGAAAACCACAGGGGGGGCAGGTGGCTACACCTTC. This gives the protein CASSQKTTGGAGGYTF. The V and J genes are TRBV7-9 and TRBJ1-2; 8 nucleotides match TRBD1. Germline V gene data show CDR1 as SEHNR and CDR2 as FQNEAQ (reference sequence). The CDR3 has 16 amino acids. Trimming at V came to 5 bases and at J to 7 bases, leaving 15 bases not matched to a gene.